The 29 T cell receptor beta chains below all came from one sample that was sequenced in a study of T cell responses to AZD1222 COVID-19 vaccine. Assay: immunoSEQ multiplex PCR; the TCRdb copy retains only in-frame clones and omits some. The data contain 50,000 to 65,000 clones, roughly 87% of them seen just once; the ten biggest clones take up about 2.5%. This specimen was peripheral blood, taken 28 days after the second AZD1222 dose. Receptor source: an adult who received the AZD1222 COVID-19 vaccine.

The chain recombines TRBV6-5 with TRBJ2-3, with TRBD2 matching 7 bases. CDR1 MNHEY and CDR2 SVGAGI come from the germline V gene. J lost 6 bases, V lost 7 bases, and 7 bases had no gene match. The CDR3 sequence is 13 residues long. The CDR3 DNA is TGTGCCAGCACCAGGACTAGTTTGGATACGCAGTATTTT. Its translation: CASTRTSLDTQYF.

This chain connects TRBV28 to TRBJ2-3; D might be TRBD2 (5 bases). The CDR3 is made up of 14 amino acids. Germline-derived CDR1 and CDR2 are MDHEN and SYDVKM. Between the trimmed V and J ends, which lost 3 bases and 11 bases, there was a span of 18 bases. The CDR3 is CASSFRTARIGQYF. As DNA, the CDR3 is TGTGCCAGCAGTTTCCGGACTGCCCGGATTGGGCAGTATTTT.

The chain is built from TRBV19 and TRBJ2-1; a weak D match, TRBD1 (6 bases). V was trimmed by 0 bases and J by 1 base, leaving 13 bases between them. This CDR3 has 17 residues. CDR1 and CDR2 (germline): LNHDA, SQIVND (reference sequence). This CDR3 reads CASSIDQDRSSYNEQFF. CDR3 in DNA: TGTGCCAGTAGTATAGATCAAGACAGGTCTTCCTACAATGAGCAGTTCTTC.

This clone was seen once. This sequence joins TRBV7-2 and TRBJ2-2, with no clear D. CDR1 is SGHTA and CDR2 is FQGNSA in the germline V gene. CDR3 length equals 14 residues. V was pared by 4 bases and J by 4 bases, with 10 bases between. CDR3 loop: CASSSNPGTGELFF. For the CDR3, the DNA is TGTGCCAGCAGCTCTAACCCGGGCACCGGGGAGCTGTTTTTT.

The chain employs TRBV3-1 (or the pseudogene TRBV3-2) and TRBJ2-7; 11 bases are shared with TRBD2. J lost 7 bases, V lost 3 bases, and 8 bases had no gene match. Germline V CDR1 and CDR2: LGHDT, YNNKEL (reference sequence). The CDR3 runs 15 residues. The CDR3, as DNA: TGTGCCAGCAGCCAGGGGACTAGCGGTGGTAGAGAGCAGTACTTC. Amino acid sequence: CASSQGTSGGREQYF.

A single count supports this clone. The rearrangement links TRBV11-2 to TRBJ1-1; the D is unclear. V gave up 7 bases and J gave up 4 bases, with 13 bases separating them. Germline CDR1 SGHAT, CDR2 FQNNGV. The CDR3 covers 13 residues. The CDR3 nucleotides are TGTGCCAGCACCCACAGCTGGGTCACTGAAGCTTTCTTT. Its translation is CASTHSWVTEAFF.

The V and J genes are TRBV27 and TRBJ2-7; 12 positions match TRBD1. After removal of 5 bases from V and 6 bases from J, the junction contained 5 bases not matched to a gene. The CDR3 is 14 residues long. The germline V gene encodes CDR1 MNHEY and CDR2 SMNVEV (reference sequence). CDR3 bases: TGTGCCAGCAGTCCCTGGGACAGGGGGCGCGAGCAGTACTTC. This codes for CASSPWDRGREQYF.

The chain carries TRBV1 and TRBJ2-3. TRBV1 is given as a pseudogene. The CDR3 contains 14 residues. The CDR3: CTSSQDLVGDTQYF. CDR3 in DNA: TGCACCAGCAGCCAAGATCTGGTTGGAGATACGCAGTATTTT.

The chain uses TRBV30 and TRBJ1-5; no definite D call. The germline V and J ends were trimmed by 4 bases and 3 bases, with 7 bases remaining between them. CDR3 length: 12 amino acids. Germline V gives CDR1 GTSNPN, CDR2 SVGIG (reference sequence). The CDR3: CAWNTPNQPQHF. In nucleotides, the CDR3 is TGTGCCTGGAACACCCCCAATCAGCCCCAGCATTTT.

This chain's CDR3 is CSVKQTGADTQYF. CDR3 nucleotides: TGCAGCGTTAAGCAAACGGGGGCAGATACGCAGTATTTT. The chain is built from TRBV29-1 and TRBJ2-3; D may be TRBD2 (6 bases). Germline loops: CDR1 SQVTM, CDR2 ANQGSEA. V lost 5 bases and J lost 4, with 13 bases in between. The CDR3 runs to 13 residues.

J is TRBJ1-2 and V is TRBV29-1, with D perhaps TRBD1 (6 bases). This CDR3 region has 14 residues. The ends were cut back, 3 bases at V and 7 bases at J, with 18 bases in the middle. The V gene's germline CDR1 is SQVTM and CDR2 ANQGSEA. This CDR3 reads CSVDLRGGQRGYTF. CDR3 in DNA: TGCAGCGTTGACCTTCGGGGGGGGCAGCGTGGCTACACCTTC.

CDR3 coding DNA: TGTGCCAGCGAACGGGACAGAGGGGGTGGCTACACCTTC. It specifies CASERDRGGGYTF. This rearrangement joins TRBV28 to TRBJ1-2; 7 bases align to TRBD1. CDR1 and CDR2 from the germline V gene are MDHEN and SYDVKM. With V trimmed by 8 bases and J by 7 bases, 10 bases remained unmatched. The CDR3 runs 13 residues.

The V and J genes are TRBV28 and TRBJ1-5; D uncertain. The CDR3 loop spans 13 amino acids. The germline V and J ends were trimmed by 3 bases and 5 bases, with 8 bases remaining between them. CDR1 is MDHEN and CDR2 is SYDVKM in the germline V gene. CDR3: CASSFLPDQPQHF. CDR3 coding DNA: TGTGCCAGCAGTTTTCTCCCGGATCAGCCCCAGCATTTT.

The chain employs TRBV15 and TRBJ2-4, with 10 bases matching TRBD2. The J segment lost 5 bases and the V segment lost 0 bases, leaving 7 bases of the junction unmatched. This CDR3 region has 17 residues. The germline gives CDR1 LNHNV, CDR2 YYDKDF (reference sequence). The CDR3 nucleotides are TGTGCCACCAGCAGAGAGCTAGCGGGAGTGGTGGAAAACATTCAGTACTTC. Translated, it gives CATSRELAGVVENIQYF.

This clone has only a few counts. This rearrangement joins TRBV28 to TRBJ1-1, with TRBD1 matching 8 bases. Germline V gene data show CDR1 as MDHEN and CDR2 as SYDVKM. V was clipped by 6 bases and J by 4 bases; unmatched bases: 13. This CDR3 comprises 16 residues. The CDR3 DNA sequence: TGTGCCAGCAGCGATCCACGACAGGGGTCCTTCACTGAAGCTTTCTTT. Translating gives CASSDPRQGSFTEAFF.

As concerns this clone: This CDR3 is also generated by other DNA sequences in the sample. The rearrangement joins TRBV13 to TRBJ2-7; 9 bases line up with TRBD2. The CDR3 contains 14 residues. Germline assignment: CDR1 PRHDT and CDR2 FYEKMQ (reference sequence). V lost 2 bases to trimming and J lost 4 bases; unmatched junction nucleotides: 3. CDR3 protein: CASSLRLAGYEQYF. Written as DNA, the CDR3 is TGTGCCAGCAGCTTACGGCTAGCGGGATACGAGCAGTACTTC.

This chain uses TRBV19 with TRBJ1-5, with D perhaps matching TRBD1 (6 bases). CDR1 and CDR2 from the germline V gene are LNHDA and SQIVND (reference sequence). This CDR3 has 13 residues. Trimming took 8 bases from V and 3 from J, leaving 11 bases between them. The CDR3 DNA follows: TGTGCCAGTCTAGGGGGGATCAATCAGCCCCAGCATTTT. It codes for CASLGGINQPQHF. The variable domain in full, completed from reference TRBV19 and TRBJ1-5, reads DGGITQSPKYLFRKEGQNVTLSCEQNLNHDAMYWYRQDPGQGLRLIYYSQIVNDFQKGDIAEGYSVSREKKESFPLTVTSAQKNPTAFYLCASLGGINQPQHFGDGTRLSIL.

This chain connects TRBV2 to TRBJ2-1; no reliable D call. The CDR3 contains 16 residues. V shed 8 bases and J shed 10 bases, with 27 bases lying between them. Germline CDR1 SNHLY, CDR2 FYNNEI. The CDR3 region has the DNA TGTGCCAGCTCCCCCCACCAATGGCAGCTGGCCCCCGAGCAGTTCTTC. Translation gives CASSPHQWQLAPEQFF.

This chain joins TRBV2 and TRBJ2-3; D could derive from TRBD1 or TRBD2 (7 bases each). V was shortened by 6 bases and J by 8 bases, with 18 bases between the two germline ends. CDR3 length: 14 amino acids. The germline V gene has CDR1 SNHLY and CDR2 FYNNEI. CDR3 nucleotide sequence: TGTGCCAGCAGCCCGGGCAGGGGGGGCGGTACGCAGTATTTT. It yields the protein CASSPGRGGGTQYF.

The chain couples TRBV9 to TRBJ2-1, with a weak D call TRBD2 (5 bases). In germline, CDR1 is SGDLS, CDR2 YYNGEE. This CDR3 comprises 15 residues. Trimming cost V 4 bases and J 7 bases, with 18 bases left between them. The DNA for the CDR3 is TGTGCCAGCAGCTACCGCTTGGGAGCCCTAAATGAGCAGTTCTTC. This codes for CASSYRLGALNEQFF.

This clone was seen a handful of times. This chain links TRBV7-6 with TRBJ1-3; 8 positions match TRBD1. Germline loops: CDR1 SGHVS, CDR2 FNYEAQ. After removal of 1 base from V and 3 bases from J, the junction contained 5 bases not matched to a gene. The CDR3 spans 16 residues. The chain's CDR3 is CASSLDAGGGGNTIYF. The CDR3 nucleotides are TGTGCCAGCAGCTTAGACGCAGGGGGCGGTGGAAACACCATATATTTT.

The V and J genes are TRBV11-3 and TRBJ2-7; D may correspond to TRBD1 or TRBD2 (5 bases each). V shed 0 bases and J shed 1 base, with 13 bases lying between them. The CDR3 is made up of 16 amino acids. Germline values: CDR1 SGHNT, CDR2 YENEEA. The CDR3: CASSLDGRDGSYEQYF. The CDR3 DNA reads as TGTGCCAGCAGCTTAGATGGCCGGGACGGATCCTACGAGCAGTACTTC.

The genes are TRBV18 and TRBJ2-4; 10 bases match TRBD1. Germline V CDR1 and CDR2: KGHSH, LQKENI. The junction had 17 bases not matched to a gene; V was cut back by 5 bases and J by 1 base. The CDR3 length is 20 residues. The CDR3 region is CASSAYPGQGSLLAKNIQYF. CDR3 bases: TGTGCCAGCTCAGCCTATCCGGGACAGGGGAGCCTATTGGCCAAAAACATTCAGTACTTC. The whole variable domain, remainder taken from reference TRBV18 and TRBJ2-4, is NAGVMQNPRHLVRRRGQEARLRCSPMKGHSHVYWYRQLPEEGLKFMVYLQKENIIDESGMPKERFSAEFPKEGPSILRIQQVVRGDSAAYFCASSAYPGQGSLLAKNIQYFGAGTRLSVL.

The chain carries TRBV6-2 or TRBV6-3 and TRBJ1-5; D is ambiguous. In germline, CDR1 is MNHEY, CDR2 SVGEGT. The CDR3 loop spans 14 amino acids. Trimming took off 2 bases at V and 0 bases at J, with 5 bases between the two ends. The CDR3 loop reads CASSYPSSNQPQHF. The CDR3 DNA sequence: TGTGCCAGCAGTTACCCTAGTAGCAATCAGCCCCAGCATTTT.

This clone appeared once. The V gene is TRBV28, the J gene TRBJ1-4; 8 nucleotides line up with TRBD1. Per the germline V gene, CDR1 is MDHEN and CDR2 is SYDVKM. V trimming: 5 bases; J trimming: 7 bases; junction bases outside the gene matches: 12. The CDR3 length is 16 residues. CDR3 loop: CASSPPGRGLGEKLFF. In nucleotides, the CDR3 is TGTGCCAGCAGTCCCCCCGGCAGGGGGCTGGGTGAAAAACTGTTTTTT.

This CDR3 reads CASSFPGTRTGELFF. CDR3 coding DNA: TGCGCCAGCAGCTTCCCCGGGACCAGAACCGGGGAGCTGTTTTTT. The chain has TRBV5-1 and TRBJ2-2; D might be TRBD1 or TRBD2, each matching 5 bases. The CDR3 has 15 residues. In germline, CDR1 is SGHRS, CDR2 YFSETQ. V was clipped by 2 bases and J by 5 bases, with 13 bases between them.

The chain combines TRBV27 with TRBJ2-2; 7 bases map to TRBD1. V shed 0 bases and J 0 bases; nucleotides not matched to a gene: 4. Per the germline V gene, CDR1 is MNHEY and CDR2 is SMNVEV (reference sequence). The CDR3 runs 17 residues. The CDR3 loop is CASSLSGQGANTGELFF. DNA for the CDR3: TGTGCCAGCAGTTTATCGGGTCAGGGGGCGAACACCGGGGAGCTGTTTTTT.

This clone was counted a single time. V gene TRBV3-1 (or the pseudogene TRBV3-2) combines with J gene TRBJ1-1; TRBD1 aligns across 8 bases. This CDR3 region has 16 residues. Germline lookup yields CDR1 LGHDT and CDR2 YNNKEL (reference sequence). The trim removed 5 bases at V and 3 bases at J, leaving 11 bases unmatched. The CDR3 protein is CASSIDRGWGHTEAFF. CDR3 nucleotide sequence: TGTGCCAGCAGCATAGACAGGGGCTGGGGACACACTGAAGCTTTCTTT.

The chain has TRBV7-3 and TRBJ2-2; TRBD2 aligns across 7 bases. Germline V lookup: CDR1 SGHTA, CDR2 FQGTGA. Trimming removed 0 bases from V and 5 bases from J; junction bases left unmatched: 15. The CDR3 extends over 19 amino acids. The CDR3 spells CASSLTPAGRAGVTGELFF. CDR3 DNA sequence: TGTGCCAGCAGCTTAACTCCGGCCGGACGGGCGGGAGTGACCGGGGAGCTGTTTTTT. The complete variable domain, with remaining parts taken from reference TRBV7-3 and TRBJ2-2, reads GAGVSQTPSNKVTEKGKYVELRCDPISGHTALYWYRQSLGQGPEFLIYFQGTGAADDSGLPNDRFFAVRPEGSVSTLKIQRTERGDSAVYLCASSLTPAGRAGVTGELFFGEGSRLTVL.